The subject of this entry is one T cell receptor (beta chain). Trimming stripped 3 bases from V and 5 bases from J, with 18 bases between. The V gene's germline CDR1 is DFQATT and CDR2 SNEGSKA (reference sequence). The CDR3 loop spans 15 amino acids. TCRdb redid the calling of the 5' RACE reads with MiXCR, one entry per CDR3 protein. The profile shows fewer than 500,000 distinct CDR3 sequences, roughly 24% of them singletons. These data belong to a study of identical twins. The sample was also linked to a second study, of T cells expressing NK-cell markers. That paper notes: Dominant NKG2C+ clonotypes accounted for about 1.0-8% of CD8+ T cells in a handful of donors.

Sequenced: CD4+ T cells sorted from blood. The rearrangement joins TRBV20-1 to TRBJ2-3; D is perhaps TRBD2 (5 bases). This receptor was obtained from a woman under 30 in good health. The CDR3 bases are TGCAGTGCTAGTTACGCGCCCGGGATCGGAGATACGCAGTATTTT. It is translated as CSASYAPGIGDTQYF.